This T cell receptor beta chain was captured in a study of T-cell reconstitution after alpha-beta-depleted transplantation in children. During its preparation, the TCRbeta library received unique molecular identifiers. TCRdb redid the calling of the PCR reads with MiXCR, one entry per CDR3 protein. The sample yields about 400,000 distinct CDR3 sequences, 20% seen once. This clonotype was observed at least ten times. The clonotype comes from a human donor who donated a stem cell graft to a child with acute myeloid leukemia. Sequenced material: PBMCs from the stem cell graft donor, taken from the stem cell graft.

The CDR3 protein is CASSLVADYHEQYF. CDR3 coding DNA: TGCGCCAGCAGCTTGGTTGCGGACTACCACGAGCAGTACTTC. The J gene is TRBJ2-7, the V gene TRBV5-1, with D possibly TRBD2 on 6 matching bases. V was pared by 0 bases and J by 5 bases, with 12 bases between. The CDR3 loop spans 14 amino acids. Germline values: CDR1 SGHRS, CDR2 YFSETQ.